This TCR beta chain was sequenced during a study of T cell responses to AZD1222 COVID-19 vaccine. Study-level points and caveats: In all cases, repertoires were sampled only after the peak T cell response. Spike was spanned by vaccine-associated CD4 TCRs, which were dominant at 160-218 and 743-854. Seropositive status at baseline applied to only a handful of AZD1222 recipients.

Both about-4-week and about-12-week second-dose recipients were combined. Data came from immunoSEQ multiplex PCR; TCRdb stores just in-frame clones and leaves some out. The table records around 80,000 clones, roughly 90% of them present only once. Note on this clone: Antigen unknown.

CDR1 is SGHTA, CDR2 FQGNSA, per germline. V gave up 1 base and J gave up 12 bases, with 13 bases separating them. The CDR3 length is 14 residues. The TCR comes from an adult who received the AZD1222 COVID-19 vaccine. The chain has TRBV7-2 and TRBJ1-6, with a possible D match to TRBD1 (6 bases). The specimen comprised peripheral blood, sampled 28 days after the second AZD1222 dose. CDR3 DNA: TGTGCCAGCAGCTTAGGTCGGGACACAGGACCCCTCCACTTT. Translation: CASSLGRDTGPLHF. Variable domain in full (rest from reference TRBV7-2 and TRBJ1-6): GAGVSQSPSNKVTEKGKDVELRCDPISGHTALYWYRQSLGQGLEFLIYFQGNSAPDKSGLPSDRFSAERTGGSVSTLTIQRTQQEDSAVYLCASSLGRDTGPLHFGNGTRLTVT.